This T cell receptor (beta chain) was identified in a study of beta chain features in type 1 diabetes. Study-wide results and caveats: Across all four CD4+ subsets, people with type 1 diabetes showed modestly shorter TCRB CDR3s. The VDJ junctions of type 1 diabetes patients carried fewer insertions and more deletions.

Germline CDR1 and CDR2: SGHVS and FNYEAQ. The CDR3 spans 15 residues. Trimming removed 5 bases from V and 9 bases from J; junction bases left unmatched: 14. The study reverse transcribed the entire isolated RNA, so it sequenced expressed TCRB transcripts. Only in-frame clones appear in the TCRdb table, and some are missing; sequencing was by immunoSEQ multiplex PCR. The sample comprises roughly 50,000 clones, around 40% of which are singletons, and roughly 0.13% rests with the top ten. Once sorted, every population was more than 98% pure. Of note for this clone: Its antigen is undetermined.

Material: stem cell memory CD4+ T cells from blood. The chain recombines TRBV7-6 with TRBJ2-7; 9 bases are shared with TRBD2. The origin of this receptor is a man aged 25 to 40 with type 1 diabetes. CDR3 DNA: TGTGCCAGCAGCCCCGCGGGAGGGCTTAGTTATCTGCAGTACTTC. Amino acid sequence: CASSPAGGLSYLQYF.